The source of this T cell receptor beta chain is a study of CD8 T cells in ankylosing spondylitis (dated by TCRdb to about 2017). With regard to the full study: To find TCR variants linked to disease, the study profiled T cell receptor beta repertoires in ankylosing spondylitis patients and healthy donors. The full study cohort was made up of about 24 ankylosing spondylitis patients and fewer than 120 healthy donors. Peripheral blood samples were taken, and synovial fluid was additionally collected from ankylosing spondylitis patients. On the study overall, not on this receptor specifically: Blood from ankylosing spondylitis patients appeared to be characterized by a TCR beta motif made up of fewer than ten highly homologous amino acid variants. A CD8+ phenotype was shown by the disease-linked clones, which were found at relatively low frequencies in peripheral blood. The disease-linked clones were reported to be significantly enriched in matched synovial fluid samples from ankylosing spondylitis patients. Some motif variants had previously been reported in the synovial fluid and blood of reactive arthritis patients, which suggests shared mechanisms of disease initiation.

Spanning cysteine to phenylalanine, the CDR3 consists of 11 amino acids. The only DNA kept is the CDR3, 33 bases in frame from the first base. V sheds 5 bases and J sheds 7 bases, leaving 8 bases between their ends. CDR1 DFQATT and CDR2 SNEGSKA are derived from the germline V gene (reference sequence). Instrument on record: Illumina HiSeq 2500. Quantitative 5'-RACE with molecular barcodes was the method used to prepare the TCR beta libraries. The original pipeline was this. To identify disease-linked TCR variants, a new computational method was used, one built on a probabilistic model of VDJ rearrangement. Using fastp at Q25 and MiXCR, TCRdb reprocessed the public reads and kept productive beta chains. Each entry is one CDR3 protein sequence, shown with its most common DNA and genes. TCRdb, not the authors, supplied the V and J calls. Here the sample has fewer than 200,000 distinct CDR3 sequences; about 20% occur a single time. The ten largest clones capture 4.3% of the sample.

A note on this clonotype: Its antigen remains undetermined. There are no base qualities to consult, and no much larger clone falls within one base.

The TCR was taken from a male donor under 30 with ankylosing spondylitis or in good health (not recorded which). Donor details come from another sample of the same person, matched by shared clones. This chain is built from TRBV20-1 and TRBJ2-2; the D gene is not confidently resolved. Sequenced: blood, either unsorted or a sorted T cell fraction (not recorded which). The DNA is TGCAGTGCTCTCGTAATCGGGGAGCTGTTTTTT. Protein translation: CSALVIGELFF.